What follows are 28 T cell receptor beta chains derived from one specimen sequenced in a study of OX40 agonist ivuxolimab in advanced cancers. TCRdb keeps only in-frame clones here, not all; method: immunoSEQ multiplex PCR. The table includes some 77,000 clones, around 88% detected once. The material was CD4+ or CD8+ T cells sorted from blood, obtained in a trial of the OX40 agonist ivuxolimab. The receptor set was obtained from an adult with an advanced solid tumor such as melanoma, head and neck, liver or kidney cancer.

The rearrangement links TRBV6-1 to TRBJ2-7; weak D call: TRBD1 (5 bases). Per germline, CDR1 MNHNS and CDR2 SASEGT. This CDR3 has 16 amino acids. Between the trimmed V and J ends, which lost 4 bases and 3 bases, there was a span of 19 bases. CDR3 sequence reads: CASSGANQGSVYEQYF. CDR3 sequence (DNA): TGTGCCAGCAGTGGGGCGAACCAGGGTTCGGTCTACGAGCAGTACTTC.

By share of the sample, this clone is medium-sized. CDR3 nucleotides: TGTGCCTGGAGTTTAGGGGAAAAACTGTTTTTT. Translation: CAWSLGEKLFF. The chain is built from TRBV30 and TRBJ1-4; D is unresolved. Germline lookup yields CDR1 GTSNPN and CDR2 SVGIG (reference sequence). V was clipped by 2 bases and J by 8 bases, with 6 bases between them. This CDR3 region has 11 residues.

This clone has more than one count but fewer than ten. V is TRBV2 and J is TRBJ1-1; D gene ambiguous. The CDR3 sequence is 14 residues long. V lost 6 bases and J lost 0, with 11 bases in between. CDR1 is SNHLY, CDR2 FYNNEI, per germline. CDR3 coding DNA: TGTGCCAGCAGGTACAGAGGTTTGAACACTGAAGCTTTCTTT. Translating gives CASRYRGLNTEAFF.

The genes are TRBV5-4 and TRBJ2-7; 10 bases are shared with TRBD1. Trimming removed 4 bases from V and 5 bases from J; junction bases left unmatched: 9. The CDR3 is 15 amino acids. CDR1 and CDR2 from the germline V gene are SGHNT and YYREEE (reference sequence). CDR3 sequence: CASSDPGQGPNEQYF. The CDR3 DNA reads as TGTGCCAGCAGCGACCCGGGACAGGGGCCCAACGAGCAGTACTTC.

The chain links TRBV5-1 to TRBJ2-7, with 7 bases fitting TRBD2. Losses at the gene ends were 3 bases for V and 6 bases for J; bases not matched to a gene: 15. The CDR3 spans 16 residues. Germline V lookup: CDR1 SGHRS, CDR2 YFSETQ. DNA for the CDR3: TGCGCCAGCAGCTGGACCGACGGACGGGGGAGGGCCGAGCAGTACTTC. Protein sequence: CASSWTDGRGRAEQYF.

This clone has a handful of counts. This CDR3 reads CASSGGGSGETQYF. As DNA, the CDR3 is TGTGCCAGCAGCGGTGGGGGGAGTGGTGAGACCCAGTACTTC. This chain connects TRBV7-9 to TRBJ2-5, with a tentative D call TRBD2 (6 bases). Germline V gene data show CDR1 as SEHNR and CDR2 as FQNEAQ (reference sequence). The CDR3 sequence is 14 residues long. V shed 5 bases and J shed 5 bases, with 15 bases lying between them.

This clone was counted between two and nine times. V gene TRBV6-5 combines with J gene TRBJ2-5, with D unclear. CDR1 is MNHEY, CDR2 SVGAGI, per germline. V was trimmed by 8 bases and J by 1 base, leaving 8 bases between them. The CDR3 has 12 residues. CDR3 amino acids: CASGKVQETQYF. The CDR3 bases are TGTGCCAGCGGGAAGGTCCAAGAGACCCAGTACTTC.

The CDR3 loop is CASSLAVSGTGYTF. The CDR3, as DNA: TGTGCCAGCAGCTTAGCAGTGTCCGGAACTGGCTACACCTTC. This rearrangement joins TRBV7-2 to TRBJ1-2; D not resolved. The CDR3 is 14 amino acids. The germline CDR1 and CDR2 sequences are SGHTA and FQGNSA. V lost 0 bases to trimming and J lost 7 bases, with 12 bases between them. Based on the CDR3 plus reference TRBV7-2 and TRBJ1-2, the full variable domain is GAGVSQSPSNKVTEKGKDVELRCDPISGHTALYWYRQSLGQGLEFLIYFQGNSAPDKSGLPSDRFSAERTGGSVSTLTIQRTQQEDSAVYLCASSLAVSGTGYTFGSGTRLTVV.

The genes are TRBV6-1 and TRBJ1-2, with 10 bases fitting TRBD1. The germline V gene encodes CDR1 MNHNS and CDR2 SASEGT. This CDR3 region has 13 residues. The V gene end was trimmed by 6 bases and the J gene end by 8 bases; junction bases not matched to a gene: 6. CDR3 sequence (DNA): TGTGCCAGCAGGACGGGACAGGGGCCCGGCTACACCTTC. Protein product: CASRTGQGPGYTF.

This chain connects TRBV7-9 to TRBJ2-3; no clear D. V lost 0 bases and J 2 bases, leaving 6 bases between the germline ends. The germline gives CDR1 SEHNR, CDR2 FQNEAQ (reference sequence). The CDR3 runs 14 residues. The CDR3 bases are TGTGCCAGCAGCTTAGCATTGTCCACAGATACGCAGTATTTT. This translates into CASSLALSTDTQYF.

Only one count was recorded for this clone. The chain employs TRBV7-9 and TRBJ1-2; D call uncertain. The CDR3 sequence is 15 residues long. The V gene lost 5 bases and the J gene lost 1 base, with 14 bases spanning the gap. Germline CDR1 reads SEHNR; CDR2 reads FQNEAQ (reference sequence). CDR3 residues: CASSELQPFNYGYTF. The CDR3, as DNA: TGTGCCAGCAGCGAGTTACAGCCTTTTAACTATGGCTACACCTTC.

The chain combines TRBV18 with TRBJ1-2; possible D gene TRBD1, 6 bases. Germline V gene data show CDR1 as KGHSH and CDR2 as LQKENI. CDR3 size: 15 residues. V dropped 2 bases and J dropped 0 bases, with 10 bases sitting between them. CDR3 sequence (DNA): TGTGCCAGCTCACCAACTGGACAGCCTAACTATGGCTACACCTTC. This codes for CASSPTGQPNYGYTF.

The chain uses TRBV27 and TRBJ2-7; D is perhaps TRBD1 (6 bases). This CDR3 comprises 16 residues. Deletions cut 4 bases from V and 3 bases from J, with 19 bases between. CDR1 is MNHEY, CDR2 SMNVEV, per germline (reference sequence). The CDR3 spells CASSSVAGVRFYEQYF. CDR3 DNA: TGTGCCAGCAGTTCCGTGGCAGGGGTGCGCTTCTACGAGCAGTACTTC.

V gene TRBV6-5 combines with J gene TRBJ1-2, with D possibly matching TRBD1 (5 bases). The germline CDR1 and CDR2 sequences are MNHEY and SVGAGI. V was clipped by 7 bases and J by 3 bases, with 12 bases between them. This CDR3 region has 13 residues. This CDR3 reads CASKMGRHYGYTF. The CDR3 region has the DNA TGTGCCAGCAAAATGGGACGGCACTATGGCTACACCTTC.

This chain joins TRBV6-5 and TRBJ1-1; D is ambiguous. Trimming took off 3 bases at V and 0 bases at J, with 11 bases between the two ends. The germline V gene encodes CDR1 MNHEY and CDR2 SVGAGI. CDR3 length: 15 amino acids. The CDR3 DNA reads TGTGCCAGCAGTTATTCCCCTCGGATGAACACTGAAGCTTTCTTT. It encodes CASSYSPRMNTEAFF.

V gene TRBV5-1 combines with J gene TRBJ2-7; tentative D call: TRBD2 (5 bases). The CDR3 sequence is 12 residues long. From germline, CDR1 is SGHRS and CDR2 YFSETQ. The ends were cut back, 2 bases at V and 5 bases at J, with 8 bases in the middle. CDR3 in amino acids: CASSFRADEQYF. CDR3 nucleotides: TGCGCCAGCAGCTTCCGAGCGGACGAGCAGTACTTC.

The CDR3 sequence: CASSLQGLEAFF. CDR3 DNA: TGTGCCAGCAGCTTACAGGGATTAGAAGCTTTCTTT. The gene calls are TRBV7-9 and TRBJ1-1, with D perhaps matching TRBD1 (5 bases). V was clipped by 2 bases and J by 8 bases, with 9 bases between them. Germline values: CDR1 SEHNR, CDR2 FQNEAQ (reference sequence). CDR3 length equals 12 residues.

The V gene is TRBV27, the J gene TRBJ2-7; the D gene is possibly TRBD1 (6 bases). Germline V gene data show CDR1 as MNHEY and CDR2 as SMNVEV (reference sequence). The V end lost 3 bases, the J end lost 0 bases, and 9 bases lay between the germline ends. CDR3 length: 14 residues. The CDR3 bases are TGTGCCAGCAGTTTCCGGGACACCTCCTACGAGCAGTACTTC. Translating it yields CASSFRDTSYEQYF.

The V gene is TRBV5-1, the J gene TRBJ2-1; D unresolved. This CDR3 spans 15 amino acids. Trimming removed 0 bases from V and 6 bases from J, with 13 bases in between. Germline assignment: CDR1 SGHRS and CDR2 YFSETQ. CDR3 region: CASSLGLRISNEQFF. CDR3 bases: TGCGCCAGCAGCTTGGGCCTCAGAATCAGCAATGAGCAGTTCTTC.

The chain employs TRBV5-4 and TRBJ2-5; 12 bases fit TRBD2. Germline loops: CDR1 SGHNT, CDR2 YYREEE (reference sequence). J was trimmed by 6 bases and V by 4 bases; bases with no gene match: 10. The CDR3 extends over 16 amino acids. The CDR3 loop is CASSIPTSGGLKTQYF. DNA of the CDR3: TGTGCCAGCAGCATTCCCACTAGCGGGGGGTTGAAGACCCAGTACTTC.

There are a few counts of this clone. This sequence joins TRBV20-1 and TRBJ1-2; D is possibly TRBD1 (6 bases). V gave up 3 bases and J gave up 8 bases, with 10 bases separating them. Looked up from germline, CDR1 is DFQATT and CDR2 is SNEGSKA (reference sequence). The CDR3 totals 11 residues. The CDR3 DNA follows: TGCAGTGCTAGGGGGGGGCACGGCTACACCTTC. The encoded protein is CSARGGHGYTF.

The chain recombines TRBV30 with TRBJ2-7; 10 bases line up with TRBD1. The germline V gene has CDR1 GTSNPN and CDR2 SVGIG (reference sequence). The CDR3 has 14 residues. Unmatched junction bases numbered 5, after V lost 0 bases and J lost 6 bases. CDR3 in DNA: TGTGCCTGGAGTGTACTAGGGACAGGGGTCGAGCAGTACTTC. Encoded protein: CAWSVLGTGVEQYF.

The chain uses TRBV30 and TRBJ1-1; D might be TRBD1 (5 bases). Germline lookup yields CDR1 GTSNPN and CDR2 SVGIG (reference sequence). The CDR3 is made up of 13 amino acids. With 4 bases removed from V and 6 bases from J, the gap between germline ends came to 15 bases. CDR3 nucleotide sequence: TGTGCCTGGAACCCTGGGGCAGGCGCTGAAGCTTTCTTT. Its translation is CAWNPGAGAEAFF.

This sequence joins TRBV6-5 and TRBJ1-4, with D tentatively TRBD1 (6 bases). Trimming removed 6 bases at V and 0 bases at J, with 11 bases between. This CDR3 region has 15 residues. Germline CDR1 and CDR2: MNHEY and SVGAGI. The CDR3 protein is CASSRQAATNEKLFF. Written as DNA, the CDR3 is TGTGCCAGCAGCCGACAGGCAGCAACTAATGAAAAACTGTTTTTT.

The chain has TRBV27 and TRBJ1-6; D is perhaps TRBD1 (5 bases). Between the trimmed V and J ends, which lost 5 bases and 9 bases, there was a span of 11 bases. The CDR3 loop spans 13 amino acids. Germline V gene lookup returns CDR1 MNHEY and CDR2 SMNVEV (reference sequence). Here the CDR3 reads CASSIGTGSPLHF. The CDR3 coding sequence is TGTGCCAGCAGTATCGGGACCGGTTCACCCCTCCACTTT.

J is TRBJ2-7 and V is TRBV11-2; 15 bases are shared with TRBD2. J was trimmed by 0 bases and V by 3 bases; bases with no gene match: 6. CDR1 is SGHAT, CDR2 FQNNGV, per germline. This CDR3 spans 18 amino acids. The CDR3 reads CASSLGLAGGRSSYEQYF. For the CDR3, the DNA is TGTGCCAGCAGCTTGGGACTAGCGGGAGGCAGGAGCTCCTACGAGCAGTACTTC. Full variable domain (missing parts from reference TRBV11-2 and TRBJ2-7): EAGVAQSPRYKIIEKRQSVAFWCNPISGHATLYWYQQILGQGPKLLIQFQNNGVVDDSQLPKDRFSAERLKGVDSTLKIQPAKLEDSAVYLCASSLGLAGGRSSYEQYFGPGTRLTVT.

The chain joins TRBV18 to TRBJ2-1; D gene unclear. Per germline, CDR1 KGHSH and CDR2 LQKENI. The CDR3 covers 13 residues. Trimming took 0 bases from V and 8 from J, leaving 8 bases between them. As DNA, the CDR3 is TGTGCCAGCTCACCACCGGGGTCCGATGAGCAGTTCTTC. As protein: CASSPPGSDEQFF.

This chain joins TRBV13 and TRBJ1-4, with 7 nucleotides matching TRBD1. The V and J ends lost 3 bases and 3 bases, in that order; junction bases with no gene match: 4. Germline CDR1 is PRHDT and CDR2 is FYEKMQ (reference sequence). The CDR3 covers 15 residues. The CDR3 DNA reads TGTGCCAGCAGCTTCGGACAGGTCTCTAATGAAAAACTGTTTTTT. This codes for CASSFGQVSNEKLFF.